These 32 T cell receptor beta chains share one sample of origin, sequenced in a study of PD-1 blockade in classical Hodgkin lymphoma. The assay was immunoSEQ multiplex PCR, and TCRdb's table has in-frame clones only and misses some. The sample contains about 33,000 clones, around 94% of which appear only once. The time point is: newly diagnosed, previously untreated cHL patient sample. The sequencing sample was made of peripheral blood mononuclear cells (PBMCs). These receptors originate from a human donor with classical Hodgkin lymphoma.

This chain uses TRBV14 with TRBJ2-3, with 10 bases matching TRBD2. V shed 1 base and J 11 bases; nucleotides not matched to a gene: 9. Germline CDR1 and CDR2: SGHDN and FVKESK. The CDR3 runs 15 residues. CDR3 region: CASSQVVASGSRQYF. DNA of the CDR3: TGTGCCAGCAGCCAAGTGGTGGCTAGCGGGAGTAGGCAGTATTTT.

The count of this clone is one. This chain joins TRBV30 and TRBJ1-5, with D tentatively TRBD1 (5 bases). V lost 1 base, J lost 3 bases, and 16 bases lay in between. This CDR3 region has 16 residues. CDR1 is GTSNPN, CDR2 SVGIG, per germline (reference sequence). This CDR3 reads CAWSGGTGYFNQPQHF. As DNA, the CDR3 is TGTGCCTGGAGTGGGGGCACAGGATATTTCAATCAGCCCCAGCATTTT. Drawing the rest from reference TRBV30 and TRBJ1-5, the complete variable domain is SQTIHQWPATLVQPVGSPLSLECTVEGTSNPNLYWYRQAAGRGLQLLFYSVGIGQISSEVPQNLSASRPQDRQFILSSKKLLLSDSGFYLCAWSGGTGYFNQPQHFGDGTRLSIL.

V and J are TRBV7-9 and TRBJ2-7; TRBD1 matches at 7 bases. Per the germline V gene, CDR1 is SEHNR and CDR2 is FQNEAQ (reference sequence). The CDR3 extends over 14 amino acids. V was pared by 5 bases and J by 5 bases, with 9 bases of the junction left unmatched. CDR3 in DNA: TGTGCCAGCAGCGAAGGGACAGTGGCGGACGAGCAGTACTTC. Protein: CASSEGTVADEQYF.

This clone has only one observation. The genes are TRBV5-1 and TRBJ2-1; TRBD1 agrees at 10 bases. The germline V gene has CDR1 SGHRS and CDR2 YFSETQ. V was clipped by 4 bases and J by 9 bases; unmatched bases: 10. The CDR3 runs 15 residues. This CDR3 is CASSNRDRGQSEQFF. Here the CDR3 DNA reads TGCGCCAGCAGCAACCGGGACAGGGGCCAGAGTGAGCAGTTCTTC.

V and J are TRBV7-8 and TRBJ1-5; D ambiguous. The length of the CDR3 is 13 residues. Germline assignment: CDR1 SGHVS and CDR2 FQNEAQ. Deletions cut 1 base from V and 11 bases from J, with 12 bases between. CDR3 protein: CASSLERGRAQHF. The CDR3 DNA sequence: TGTGCCAGCAGCTTAGAGCGAGGTAGGGCCCAGCATTTT. The entire variable domain, with the rest obtained from reference TRBV7-8 and TRBJ1-5, is as follows: GAGVSQSPRYKVAKRGQDVALRCDPISGHVSLFWYQQALGQGPEFLTYFQNEAQLDKSGLPSDRFFAERPEGSVSTLKIQRTQQEDSAVYLCASSLERGRAQHFGDGTRLSIL.

V usage is TRBV6-1 and J usage is TRBJ1-5; 7 bases fit TRBD1. CDR3 length: 14 residues. Germline CDR1 and CDR2: MNHNS and SASEGT. Trimming removed 4 bases from V and 6 bases from J; junction bases left unmatched: 6. CDR3 in amino acids: CASSAGTVSQPQHF. The CDR3 bases are TGTGCCAGCAGTGCCGGGACAGTATCTCAGCCCCAGCATTTT.

The chain employs TRBV5-6 and TRBJ2-2, with TRBD2 matching 9 bases. This CDR3 contains 16 residues. Looked up from germline, CDR1 is SGHDT and CDR2 is YYEEEE. The J segment lost 5 bases and the V segment lost 2 bases, leaving 7 bases of the junction unmatched. The CDR3 DNA sequence: TGTGCCAGCAGCTTTGGTCTAGCGGGAAGGACCGGGGAGCTGTTTTTT. It encodes CASSFGLAGRTGELFF.

The chain has TRBV4-1 and TRBJ2-1; 7 nucleotides match TRBD2. This CDR3 contains 14 residues. The V and J ends lost 2 bases and 7 bases, in that order; junction bases with no gene match: 5. Per the germline V gene, CDR1 is MGHRA and CDR2 is YSYEKL. The CDR3: CASSQWTSQNEQFF. CDR3 bases: TGCGCCAGCAGCCAATGGACTAGTCAAAATGAGCAGTTCTTC.

The J gene is TRBJ2-1, the V gene TRBV12-2; TRBD1, the D gene given by the table, was not confirmed from the DNA. TRBV12-2 is a pseudogene segment. The CDR3 runs to 16 residues. The CDR3 spells CASRLATGPLRNEQFF. The CDR3 DNA reads as TGTGCAAGTCGCTTAGCGACAGGGCCCCTGAGGAATGAGCAGTTCTTC.

The J gene is TRBJ2-5, the V gene TRBV7-8; D not resolved. The ends were cut back, 1 base at V and 2 bases at J, with 11 bases in the middle. Germline values: CDR1 SGHVS, CDR2 FQNEAQ. The CDR3 loop spans 15 amino acids. The CDR3 DNA is TGTGCCAGCAGCTTAGTAAGGGCAGCTCAAGAGACCCAGTACTTC. Translated, it gives CASSLVRAAQETQYF. Full variable domain (missing parts from reference TRBV7-8 and TRBJ2-5): GAGVSQSPRYKVAKRGQDVALRCDPISGHVSLFWYQQALGQGPEFLTYFQNEAQLDKSGLPSDRFFAERPEGSVSTLKIQRTQQEDSAVYLCASSLVRAAQETQYFGPGTRLLVL.

This chain links TRBV19 with TRBJ1-1; TRBD1 matches 10 bases. V was clipped by 7 bases and J by 1 base; unmatched bases: 3. This CDR3 comprises 14 residues. CDR1 and CDR2 (germline): LNHDA, SQIVND (reference sequence). CDR3 in amino acids: CASKGQGQNTEAFF. The DNA for the CDR3 is TGTGCCAGTAAGGGACAGGGGCAGAACACTGAAGCTTTCTTT.

The chain couples TRBV30 to TRBJ1-2; weak D call: TRBD1 (6 bases). This CDR3 has 13 residues. V was shortened by 1 base and J by 7 bases, with 13 bases between the two germline ends. Germline V CDR1 and CDR2: GTSNPN, SVGIG (reference sequence). The CDR3 DNA is TGTGCCTGGAGTGAAGGCAGGGGAGGTGGCTACACCTTC. It translates to CAWSEGRGGGYTF.

This clone was detected a few times. This chain links TRBV18 with TRBJ1-3, with D hard to call. Germline V CDR1 and CDR2: KGHSH, LQKENI. The CDR3 has 15 amino acids. V lost 4 bases, J lost 0 bases, and 10 bases lay in between. The CDR3 spells CASSRTPYSGNTIYF. As DNA, the CDR3 is TGTGCCAGCTCACGGACCCCATACTCTGGAAACACCATATATTTT.

V gene TRBV10-3 combines with J gene TRBJ1-5; 7 positions agree with TRBD1. The CDR3 is 15 residues long. Germline CDR1 reads ENHRY; CDR2 reads SYGVKD. Trimming took 2 bases from V and 6 from J; bases not matched to a gene: 7. The CDR3 DNA sequence: TGTGCCATCAGTGAGCGACAGGGAGAGGGTCAGCCCCAGCATTTT. Translating gives CAISERQGEGQPQHF.

CDR3 nucleotide sequence: TGTGCCAGCAGCACCTCCGGGACAGGGGGCCGTGTTAATGAAAAACTGTTTTTT. Translation: CASSTSGTGGRVNEKLFF. This chain uses TRBV5-5 with TRBJ1-4; 12 positions match TRBD1. Germline V gene data show CDR1 as SGHKS and CDR2 as YYEKEE (reference sequence). The CDR3 extends over 18 amino acids. The ends lost 4 bases at V and 4 bases at J; junction bases unmatched: 11. Looking up the rest from reference TRBV5-5 and TRBJ1-4 gives the full variable domain: DAGVTQSPTHLIKTRGQQVTLRCSPISGHKSVSWYQQVLGQGPQFIFQYYEKEERGRGNFPDRFSARQFPNYSSELNVNALLLGDSALYLCASSTSGTGGRVNEKLFFGSGTQLSVL.

The rearrangement uses TRBV19 and TRBJ1-6, with D uncertain. The CDR3 contains 15 residues. Germline assignment: CDR1 LNHDA and CDR2 SQIVND (reference sequence). Trimming stripped 1 base from V and 9 bases from J, with 13 bases between. CDR3 loop: CASSIGGAATSPLHF. CDR3 bases: TGTGCCAGTAGTATAGGGGGAGCAGCTACTTCACCCCTCCACTTT.

The rearrangement links TRBV29-1 to TRBJ2-1; unclear D gene. Germline CDR1 reads SQVTM; CDR2 reads ANQGSEA. The ends were cut back, 6 bases at V and 3 bases at J, with 3 bases in the middle. CDR3 length: 10 amino acids. CDR3 in DNA: TGCAGCGTCCACTACAATGAGCAGTTCTTC. This sequence encodes CSVHYNEQFF.

The chain uses TRBV6-6 and TRBJ1-1; D is perhaps TRBD1 (6 bases). This CDR3 region has 14 residues. V was shortened by 6 bases and J by 4 bases, with 15 bases between the two germline ends. Germline V gene data show CDR1 as MNHNY and CDR2 as SVGAGI (reference sequence). CDR3 in amino acids: CASSLGQSFTEAFF. The CDR3, as DNA: TGTGCCAGCAGCCTAGGACAGTCATTCACTGAAGCTTTCTTT.

The V call is TRBV2, the J call TRBJ2-1, with D perhaps matching TRBD2 (5 bases). CDR3 length equals 11 residues. V shed 7 bases and J shed 7 bases, with 8 bases lying between them. Germline CDR1 and CDR2: SNHLY and FYNNEI. DNA for the CDR3: TGTGCCAGCATACGGAGGAATGAGCAGTTCTTC. Translating gives CASIRRNEQFF.

This sequence joins TRBV27 and TRBJ2-7, with 8 bases matching TRBD2. Germline CDR1 is MNHEY and CDR2 is SMNVEV (reference sequence). The length of the CDR3 is 14 residues. Germline trimming cut 2 bases from V and 0 bases from J; bases unmatched to any gene: 0. The CDR3 region is CASSLRGGSYEQYF. The CDR3 DNA reads as TGTGCCAGCAGTTTACGGGGGGGCTCCTACGAGCAGTACTTC.

This sequence joins TRBV7-2 and TRBJ1-1; no reliable D call. From germline, CDR1 is SGHTA and CDR2 FQGNSA. Trimming took 1 base from V and 1 from J, leaving 7 bases between them. The CDR3 runs 14 residues. The CDR3 protein is CASSLVTGNTEAFF. CDR3 DNA: TGTGCCAGCAGCTTAGTCACCGGGAACACTGAAGCTTTCTTT.

The chain is built from TRBV6-1 and TRBJ2-1; D is uncertain. CDR1 and CDR2 from the germline V gene are MNHNS and SASEGT. The CDR3 runs to 14 residues. Trimming shortened V by 5 bases and J by 4 bases, and 12 bases separated the two germline ends. The CDR3 loop is CASSLSLPYNEQFF. The CDR3 DNA reads as TGTGCCAGCAGTCTGTCATTACCTTACAATGAGCAGTTCTTC.

The gene calls are TRBV9 and TRBJ1-1; D gene ambiguous. V was clipped by 2 bases and J by 1 base, with 6 bases between them. Germline CDR1 SGDLS, CDR2 YYNGEE. The CDR3 is 13 residues long. The CDR3 spells CASSVPGNTEAFF. The CDR3 nucleotides are TGTGCCAGCAGCGTGCCAGGGAACACTGAAGCTTTCTTT.

The rearrangement links TRBV4-3 to TRBJ2-2; possibly TRBD2 for D (6 bases). V was shortened by 0 bases and J by 4 bases, with 9 bases between the two germline ends. Germline-derived CDR1 and CDR2 are LGHNA and YSLEER. CDR3 length: 15 amino acids. CDR3 DNA sequence: TGCGCCAGCAGCCAAGAGAGGGACTCCACCGGGGAGCTGTTTTTT. It translates to CASSQERDSTGELFF.

This chain connects TRBV28 to TRBJ1-6; D might be TRBD1 (6 bases). V lost 3 bases to trimming and J lost 9 bases, with 18 bases between them. CDR3 length: 16 amino acids. The germline V gene encodes CDR1 MDHEN and CDR2 SYDVKM. CDR3 sequence (DNA): TGTGCCAGCAGTTTTGAAAGGGGACACCCCATTTCACCCCTCCACTTT. This sequence encodes CASSFERGHPISPLHF.

The chain couples TRBV14 to TRBJ2-3; D unresolved. CDR1 and CDR2 from the germline V gene are SGHDN and FVKESK. The ends were cut back, 0 bases at V and 2 bases at J, with 3 bases in the middle. The CDR3 spans 13 residues. The CDR3 here is CASSQDLTDTQYF. The CDR3 DNA follows: TGTGCCAGCAGCCAAGATCTCACAGATACGCAGTATTTT.

The chain has TRBV4-1 and TRBJ2-2, with unresolved D. The CDR3 has 14 amino acids. The germline V gene has CDR1 MGHRA and CDR2 YSYEKL. V was cut by 4 bases and J by 9 bases, with 15 bases left in between. The CDR3 sequence is CASSRSEGNRELFF. CDR3 coding DNA: TGCGCCAGCAGCCGATCCGAAGGAAACAGGGAGCTGTTTTTT.

This rearrangement joins TRBV15 to TRBJ1-2, with 7 bases that match TRBD1. The length of the CDR3 is 14 residues. The J segment lost 4 bases and the V segment lost 1 base, leaving 3 bases of the junction unmatched. The germline gives CDR1 LNHNV, CDR2 YYDKDF (reference sequence). CDR3 DNA: TGTGCCACCAGCAGAGGGACAGGAATCTATGGCTACACCTTC. Translated: CATSRGTGIYGYTF.

This sequence joins TRBV5-1 and TRBJ2-3; the match to TRBD2 covers 9 bases. V lost 0 bases and J lost 5; bases outside the gene matches: 7. The germline V gene has CDR1 SGHRS and CDR2 YFSETQ. The CDR3 is 16 residues long. The CDR3 bases are TGCGCCAGCAGCTTGGCGCGGGAGGGCGGAGGAGATACGCAGTATTTT. Translated, it gives CASSLAREGGGDTQYF.

The V and J genes are TRBV5-4 and TRBJ1-6, with TRBD1 matching over 9 bases. The CDR3 covers 15 residues. J was trimmed by 10 bases and V by 4 bases; bases with no gene match: 9. CDR1 and CDR2 (germline): SGHNT, YYREEE (reference sequence). This chain's CDR3 is CASSDRDREVSPLHF. Here the CDR3 DNA reads TGTGCCAGCAGCGACCGGGACAGGGAGGTCTCACCCCTCCACTTT.

This clone was counted only a few times. This sequence joins TRBV20-1 and TRBJ2-6; D call uncertain. CDR1 DFQATT and CDR2 SNEGSKA come from the germline V gene (reference sequence). V shed 5 bases and J shed 10 bases, with 6 bases lying between them. This CDR3 is 10 amino acids long. The chain's CDR3 is CSAGVNVLTF. The CDR3 coding sequence is TGCAGTGCTGGGGTGAACGTCCTGACTTTC.

The chain couples TRBV30 to TRBJ2-2, with D possibly TRBD1 on 6 matching bases. Germline values: CDR1 GTSNPN, CDR2 SVGIG (reference sequence). With 5 bases removed from V and 8 bases from J, the gap between germline ends came to 12 bases. The CDR3 has 12 residues. CDR3 region: CAWGTGTGELFF. CDR3 nucleotide sequence: TGTGCCTGGGGTACAGGGACAGGGGAGCTGTTTTTT.